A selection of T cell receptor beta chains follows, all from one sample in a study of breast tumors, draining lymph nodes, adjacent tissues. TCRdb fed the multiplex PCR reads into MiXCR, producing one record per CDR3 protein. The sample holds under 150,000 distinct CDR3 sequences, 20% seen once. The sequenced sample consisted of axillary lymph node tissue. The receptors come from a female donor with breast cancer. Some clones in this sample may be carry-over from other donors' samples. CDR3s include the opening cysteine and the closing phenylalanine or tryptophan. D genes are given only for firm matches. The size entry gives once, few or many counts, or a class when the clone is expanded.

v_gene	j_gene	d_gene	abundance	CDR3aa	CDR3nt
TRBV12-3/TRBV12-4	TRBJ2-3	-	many	CASSPLQDTQYF	TGTGCCAGCAGTCCCCTTCAAGATACGCAGTATTTT
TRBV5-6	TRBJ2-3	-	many	CASMAGFNTDTQYF	TGTGCCAGCATGGCCGGATTCAACACAGATACGCAGTATTTT
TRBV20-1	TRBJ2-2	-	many	CSAPNRSTGELFF	TGCAGTGCTCCCAACCGATCAACCGGGGAGCTGTTTTTT
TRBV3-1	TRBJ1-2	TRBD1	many	CASSQDRGLQTNYGYTF	TGTGCCAGCAGCCAAGACAGGGGGCTGCAAACCAACTATGGCTACACCTTC
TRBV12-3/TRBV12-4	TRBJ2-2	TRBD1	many	CASRRAGTGTGELFF	TGTGCCAGCAGGAGAGCCGGGACAGGGACCGGGGAGCTGTTTTTT
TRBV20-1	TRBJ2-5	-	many	CSAPPLHQETQYF	TGCAGTGCTCCCCCGTTACACCAAGAGACCCAGTACTTC
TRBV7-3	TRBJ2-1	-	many	CASSLRGDNNEQFF	TGTGCCAGCAGCTTAAGGGGGGATAACAATGAGCAGTTCTTC
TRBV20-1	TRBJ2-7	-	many	CSALVVDSYEQYF	TGCAGTGCCCTTGTCGTCGATTCCTACGAGCAGTACTTC
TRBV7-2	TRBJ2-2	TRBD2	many	CASSLAGGDTGELFF	TGTGCCAGCAGCTTGGCGGGAGGAGATACCGGGGAGCTGTTTTTT
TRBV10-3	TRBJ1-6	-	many	CAISEPIGSYNSPLHF	TGTGCCATCAGTGAACCGATAGGGTCCTATAATTCACCCCTCCACTTT
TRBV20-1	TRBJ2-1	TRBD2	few	CSARDLRASGGYNEQFF	TGCAGTGCTAGAGATCTTAGGGCTAGCGGGGGGTACAATGAGCAGTTCTTC
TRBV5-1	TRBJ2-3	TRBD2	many	CASSLGLAGTDTQYF	TGCGCCAGCAGCTTGGGACTAGCGGGCACAGATACGCAGTATTTT
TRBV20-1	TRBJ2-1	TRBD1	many	CSALTTLPGTGRHEQFF	TGCAGTGCTCTAACGACTTTGCCCGGGACAGGGCGACATGAGCAGTTCTTC
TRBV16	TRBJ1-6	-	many	CASSQSGAGNSPLHF	TGTGCCAGCAGCCAAAGCGGGGCCGGTAATTCACCCCTCCACTTT